What follows are 16 T cell receptor beta chains derived from one specimen sequenced in a study of identifying expanded T cells in peripheral blood. This table comes from immunoSEQ multiplex PCR, and its TCRdb copy is limited to in-frame clones, with some not included. The repertoire holds about 86,000 clones, with 70% to 90% as singletons. Sequencing used blood. The receptors here all came from a person aged 18 to 70 in good health.

The V and J genes are TRBV7-3 and TRBJ2-3; the match to TRBD1 covers 7 bases. This CDR3 has 17 residues. V was clipped by 5 bases and J by 2 bases; unmatched bases: 13. Germline V CDR1 and CDR2: SGHTA, FQGTGA. CDR3 bases: TGTGCCAGCAGCCCTGACGACCGGGACAGCCACACAGATACGCAGTATTTT. Translated: CASSPDDRDSHTDTQYF. Looking up the rest from reference TRBV7-3 and TRBJ2-3 gives the full variable domain: GAGVSQTPSNKVTEKGKYVELRCDPISGHTALYWYRQSLGQGPEFLIYFQGTGAADDSGLPNDRFFAVRPEGSVSTLKIQRTERGDSAVYLCASSPDDRDSHTDTQYFGPGTRLTVL.

This chain uses TRBV7-9 with TRBJ2-1; D gene uncertain. This CDR3 is built from 13 residues. V was clipped by 4 bases and J by 2 bases, with 6 bases between them. Germline loops: CDR1 SEHNR, CDR2 FQNEAQ (reference sequence). The DNA of the CDR3 is TGTGCCAGCAGCTCCGGCACCTACAATGAGCAGTTCTTC. It codes for CASSSGTYNEQFF.

This chain links TRBV25-1 with TRBJ1-1; TRBD1 matches at 9 bases. Germline values: CDR1 MGHDK, CDR2 SYGVNS. With 5 bases clipped from V and 6 bases from J, the junction kept 7 bases outside the gene matches. The CDR3 loop spans 14 amino acids. In DNA, the CDR3 is TGTGCCAGCAGTCATCAACAGGGGGCCCCTGAAGCTTTCTTT. This gives the protein CASSHQQGAPEAFF.

This chain joins TRBV14 and TRBJ1-2, with a tentative D call TRBD1 (5 bases). This CDR3 region has 13 residues. With 4 bases removed from V and 6 bases from J, the gap between germline ends came to 12 bases. CDR1 and CDR2 (germline): SGHDN, FVKESK. CDR3: CASSPRGRDGYTF. In DNA form, the CDR3 reads TGTGCCAGCAGCCCTCGGGGGAGGGATGGCTACACCTTC.

The gene calls are TRBV10-3 and TRBJ1-1; no clear D. This CDR3 is built from 13 residues. V was trimmed by 10 bases and J by 0 bases, leaving 12 bases between them. Germline V gene sequence: CDR1 ENHRY, CDR2 SYGVKD. The CDR3: CATLVQVNTEAFF. The CDR3 DNA sequence: TGTGCCACCTTGGTGCAGGTGAACACTGAAGCTTTCTTT.

V is TRBV19 and J is TRBJ2-1; TRBD1 is a possible D gene (6 bases). CDR1 is LNHDA and CDR2 is SQIVND in the germline V gene (reference sequence). Trimming took off 6 bases at V and 4 bases at J, with 10 bases between the two ends. The CDR3 sequence is 13 residues long. The CDR3 reads CASRARGYNEQFF. The DNA of the CDR3 is TGTGCCAGTAGGGCTAGGGGGTACAATGAGCAGTTCTTC.

This chain uses TRBV7-8 with TRBJ1-1, with D possibly matching TRBD1 (6 bases). Trimming removed 2 bases from V and 4 bases from J, with 11 bases in between. The germline V gene encodes CDR1 SGHVS and CDR2 FQNEAQ. This CDR3 is built from 14 residues. Here the CDR3 DNA reads TGTGCCAGCAGCTTACGGGACACAAGCACTGAAGCTTTCTTT. Translated, it gives CASSLRDTSTEAFF. The full variable domain, in which reference TRBV7-8 and TRBJ1-1 provide the parts outside the CDR3, is GAGVSQSPRYKVAKRGQDVALRCDPISGHVSLFWYQQALGQGPEFLTYFQNEAQLDKSGLPSDRFFAERPEGSVSTLKIQRTQQEDSAVYLCASSLRDTSTEAFFGQGTRLTVV.

The chain combines TRBV10-3 with TRBJ2-3; D not certain. CDR3 length equals 15 residues. Deletions cut 6 bases from V and 2 bases from J, with 15 bases between. Germline V gene data show CDR1 as ENHRY and CDR2 as SYGVKD. For the CDR3, the DNA is TGTGCCATCAGCCCGAATGGGCAGCCCACAGATACGCAGTATTTT. Translation gives CAISPNGQPTDTQYF.

The rearrangement joins TRBV6-5 to TRBJ2-2, with 8 bases that match TRBD2. The germline V gene encodes CDR1 MNHEY and CDR2 SVGAGI. The CDR3 contains 16 residues. V was pared by 0 bases and J by 9 bases, with 9 bases of the junction left unmatched. The CDR3 here is CASSYSGGGSIRELFF. CDR3 nucleotide sequence: TGTGCCAGCAGTTACTCGGGCGGGGGGTCAATCCGGGAGCTGTTTTTT.

J is TRBJ1-1 and V is TRBV18; D might be TRBD1 (6 bases). From germline, CDR1 is KGHSH and CDR2 LQKENI. Between the trimmed V and J ends, which lost 5 bases and 5 bases, there was a span of 12 bases. This CDR3 region has 13 residues. Here the CDR3 reads CASSSQGRTEAFF. The CDR3 bases are TGTGCCAGCTCATCACAGGGTCGGACTGAAGCTTTCTTT.

This clone was counted a single time. The rearrangement links TRBV7-9 to TRBJ2-7; TRBD2 matches at 8 bases. Germline values: CDR1 SEHNR, CDR2 FQNEAQ (reference sequence). V was pared by 5 bases and J by 2 bases, with 2 bases of the junction left unmatched. The length of the CDR3 is 13 residues. The chain's CDR3 is CASSPGGPYEQYF. Written as DNA, the CDR3 is TGTGCCAGCAGCCCGGGGGGGCCCTACGAGCAGTACTTC.

V gene TRBV6-5 combines with J gene TRBJ1-2; D unresolved. The CDR3 has 13 residues. Germline V gene data show CDR1 as MNHEY and CDR2 as SVGAGI. The V end was cut by 0 bases, the J end by 8 bases, with 10 bases between. The CDR3 loop is CASSYSRHGGYTF. For the CDR3, the DNA is TGTGCCAGCAGTTACTCCCGACATGGGGGCTACACCTTC.

The chain employs TRBV5-1 and TRBJ1-2; possibly TRBD1 for D (6 bases). CDR1 and CDR2 from the germline V gene are SGHRS and YFSETQ. Trimming removed 7 bases from V and 4 bases from J, with 17 bases in between. This CDR3 contains 14 residues. CDR3: CASGDQTGTYGYTF. The CDR3 DNA reads as TGCGCCAGCGGGGATCAGACAGGCACCTATGGCTACACCTTC.

This chain links TRBV19 with TRBJ2-7; 10 bases align to TRBD1. The V gene's germline CDR1 is LNHDA and CDR2 SQIVND (reference sequence). The CDR3 runs to 15 residues. Trimming at V came to 5 bases and at J to 3 bases, leaving 7 bases not matched to a gene. Written as DNA, the CDR3 is TGTGCCAGTAGTCCCCGGGACAGGGGAATCTACGAGCAGTACTTC. Its protein is CASSPRDRGIYEQYF.

This clone has a handful of counts. The J gene is TRBJ2-3, the V gene TRBV6-1; a possible D gene is TRBD1 (5 bases). The CDR3 is 15 amino acids. Trimming cost V 4 bases and J 2 bases, with 13 bases left between them. Germline V gene data show CDR1 as MNHNS and CDR2 as SASEGT. The CDR3: CASSGWQGHTDTQYF. DNA for the CDR3: TGTGCCAGCAGTGGCTGGCAAGGACACACAGATACGCAGTATTTT.

The rearrangement links TRBV5-4 to TRBJ1-1; D unclear. CDR1 and CDR2 from the germline V gene are SGHNT and YYREEE (reference sequence). Trimming removed 4 bases at V and 1 base at J, with 8 bases between. The CDR3 has 13 residues. CDR3 coding DNA: TGTGCCAGCAGCCCGACAAAGAACACTGAAGCTTTCTTT. This codes for CASSPTKNTEAFF.